These T cell receptor beta chains were read from a single sample in a study of shared clonotypes between healthy human individuals. Data came from immunoSEQ multiplex PCR; TCRdb stores just in-frame clones and leaves some out. The repertoire has roughly 2.4 million clones, almost 96% of them found once; the top ten carry more than 0.1%. Sequenced input: naive CD4+ T cells sorted from blood. These receptors were taken from a young man in good health. Each CDR3 is given with its conserved first and last residue. Fields, in order: D gene, clone size, J gene, V gene, CDR3 DNA, CDR3 protein. A D gene is named only where the DNA matches it firmly. The size entry is marked missing in some rows and otherwise reads once, few, many or a size class.

d_call: NA
clone_size: NA
j_call: TRBJ2-7
v_call: TRBV30
cdr3_nt: TGTGCCTGGAGTGATAGCAACGAGCAGTACTTC
cdr3_aa: CAWSDSNEQYF

d_call: NA
clone_size: once
j_call: TRBJ2-1
v_call: TRBV4-1
cdr3_nt: TGCGCCAGCAGCCAAGACCCGCTACTGGAGCAGTTCTTC
cdr3_aa: CASSQDPLLEQFF

d_call: NA
clone_size: NA
j_call: TRBJ2-3
v_call: TRBV11-2
cdr3_nt: TGTGCCAGCAGCCGACAGCCCCGGGGGGCCACAGATACGCAGTATTTT
cdr3_aa: CASSRQPRGATDTQYF

d_call: NA
clone_size: once
j_call: TRBJ2-1
v_call: TRBV30
cdr3_nt: TGTGCCTGGAGCGAGCCTGGTCTAACCCAATTCTTC
cdr3_aa: CAWSEPGLTQFF

d_call: NA
clone_size: NA
j_call: TRBJ1-1
v_call: TRBV4-3
cdr3_nt: TGCGCCAGCAGCCAAGAGGCAGGGAACACTGAAGCTTTCTTT
cdr3_aa: CASSQEAGNTEAFF

d_call: NA
clone_size: NA
j_call: TRBJ1-1
v_call: TRBV10-3
cdr3_nt: TGTGCCACAACCCTTGAGACAGTGAACACTGAAGCTTTCTTT
cdr3_aa: CATTLETVNTEAFF

d_call: TRBD1
clone_size: NA
j_call: TRBJ2-5
v_call: TRBV5-4
cdr3_nt: TGTGCCAGCAGTTCCGGGACAGGGCACCAAGAGACCCAGTACTTC
cdr3_aa: CASSSGTGHQETQYF

d_call: NA
clone_size: NA
j_call: TRBJ2-3
v_call: TRBV9
cdr3_nt: TGTGCCAGCAGCGTAGGGACACTCACAGATACGCAGTATTTT
cdr3_aa: CASSVGTLTDTQYF

d_call: NA
clone_size: NA
j_call: TRBJ2-1
v_call: TRBV6-1
cdr3_nt: TGTGCCAGCACGAGCAGCTCCTACAATGAGCAGTTCTTC
cdr3_aa: CASTSSSYNEQFF

d_call: TRBD1
clone_size: NA
j_call: TRBJ1-1
v_call: TRBV25-1
cdr3_nt: TGTGCCAGCAGACAGGGACAGGGAAGGGGAGGGAACACTGAAGCTTTCTTT
cdr3_aa: CASRQGQGRGGNTEAFF